Detailed here is one TCR beta chain. The antigen is unknown. V shed 0 bases and J 4 bases; nucleotides not matched to a gene: 6. CDR1 SGHRS and CDR2 YFSETQ come from the germline V gene. This CDR3 has 15 residues. This sample was taken from a study of T cell clonotyping in hematopoietic cell transplantation. General study findings and limits: Pathologically expanded recipient clonotypes increased progressively from day 30 to day 180 as diversity fell.

Using immunoSEQ multiplex PCR, the repertoire was profiled, and TCRdb retains in-frame clones only, with some absent. Here the sample spans about 69,000 clones, just under 95% being singletons. The rearrangement joins TRBV5-1 to TRBJ2-7, with TRBD1 matching 8 bases. The sequencing input was peripheral blood mononuclear cells. The source is a middle-aged man in good health. Some clones in this sample may be carry-over from other donors' samples. Written as DNA, the CDR3 is TGCGCCAGCAGCTTGGCGCAGGGGGCTCAGTACGAGCAGTACTTC. This translates into CASSLAQGAQYEQYF.